This T cell receptor (beta chain) is from a study of shared clonotypes between healthy human individuals. Repertoires were generated with immunoSEQ multiplex PCR, while TCRdb's copy carries only in-frame clones and drops some. The sample lists approximately 2.4 million clones, 95% occurring once. None of the donors, who were healthy HIV-negative adults, had recently had acute infections or vaccinations. The CDR3 has 18 amino acids. Trimming cost V 1 base and J 0 bases, with 13 bases left between them. From germline, CDR1 is MGHRA and CDR2 YSYEKL. The source of this sequence is a man between 18 and 35 years old in good health. V usage is TRBV4-1 and J usage is TRBJ2-6; D perhaps matches TRBD2 (5 bases). Sequencing input: naive CD4+ T cells sorted from blood. The subset denotes: CD45RA+ positively selected. Here the CDR3 reads CASSQGRAESSGANVLTF. The CDR3 DNA follows: TGCGCCAGCAGCCAAGGGCGGGCGGAAAGCTCTGGGGCCAACGTCCTGACTTTC.